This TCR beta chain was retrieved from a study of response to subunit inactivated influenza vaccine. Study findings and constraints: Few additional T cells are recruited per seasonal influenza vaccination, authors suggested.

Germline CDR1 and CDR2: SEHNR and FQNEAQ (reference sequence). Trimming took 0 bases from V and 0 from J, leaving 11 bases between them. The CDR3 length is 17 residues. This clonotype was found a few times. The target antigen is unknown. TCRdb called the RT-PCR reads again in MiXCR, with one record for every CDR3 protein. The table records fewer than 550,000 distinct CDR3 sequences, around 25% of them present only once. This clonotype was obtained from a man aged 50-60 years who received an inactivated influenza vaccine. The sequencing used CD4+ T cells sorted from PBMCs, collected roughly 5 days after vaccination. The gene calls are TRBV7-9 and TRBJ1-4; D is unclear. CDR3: CASSLAVGFATNEKLFF. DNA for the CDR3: TGTGCCAGCAGCTTAGCTGTGGGGTTTGCAACTAATGAAAAACTGTTTTTT.